Below are 21 T cell receptor beta chains sequenced from a single sample in a study of cytomegalovirus exposure and HLA in healthy donors. Here immunoSEQ multiplex PCR was the method, and the copy in TCRdb shows in-frame clones only, minus some. The profile shows 100,000 to 120,000 clones, roughly nine tenths of them singletons. Sequencing was done on a sample of PBMCs. Receptors were obtained from a woman in her late teens or twenties in good health and CMV-seronegative.

This clone appeared once. The J gene is TRBJ1-1, the V gene TRBV18; 7 nucleotides align to TRBD1. CDR1 and CDR2 from the germline V gene are KGHSH and LQKENI. The trim removed 5 bases at V and 3 bases at J, leaving 3 bases unmatched. The CDR3 has 13 residues. The CDR3 coding sequence is TGTGCCAGCTCATCAGGACAGGACACTGAAGCTTTCTTT. It yields the protein CASSSGQDTEAFF.

This clone was observed a single time. This chain uses TRBV7-9 with TRBJ2-2; D ambiguous. V lost 2 bases and J 6 bases, leaving 4 bases between the germline ends. The CDR3 is 12 amino acids. In germline, CDR1 is SEHNR, CDR2 FQNEAQ (reference sequence). This CDR3 reads CASSLLPGELFF. The CDR3 DNA is TGTGCCAGCAGCTTACTTCCCGGGGAGCTGTTTTTT.

This clone came up once. V and J are TRBV9 and TRBJ2-3; tentatively, D is TRBD2 (6 bases). The CDR3 consists of 18 residues. The V gene lost 0 bases and the J gene lost 2 bases, with 19 bases spanning the gap. Germline loops: CDR1 SGDLS, CDR2 YYNGEE. CDR3 nucleotide sequence: TGTGCCAGCAGCGTAGCCGGGATCAGCGGGCCCGACACAGATACGCAGTATTTT. It encodes CASSVAGISGPDTDTQYF. Full variable domain (remainder filled in from reference TRBV9 and TRBJ2-3): DSGVTQTPKHLITATGQRVTLRCSPRSGDLSVYWYQQSLDQGLQFLIQYYNGEERAKGNILERFSAQQFPDLHSELNLSSLELGDSALYFCASSVAGISGPDTDTQYFGPGTRLTVL.

The V and J genes are TRBV4-1 and TRBJ2-7; possibly TRBD1 or TRBD2 for D (6 bases each). The CDR3 runs 14 residues. V was shortened by 4 bases and J by 1 base, with 11 bases between the two germline ends. From germline, CDR1 is MGHRA and CDR2 YSYEKL. DNA of the CDR3: TGCGCCAGCAGCCTAGAGGGGGGTTCCTACGAGCAGTACTTC. Its translation is CASSLEGGSYEQYF.

The CDR3: CASSSSGGVYYNEQFF. In nucleotides, the CDR3 is TGTGCCAGCAGTTCGAGCGGGGGGGTTTACTACAATGAGCAGTTCTTC. The V gene is TRBV27, the J gene TRBJ2-1; 10 bases align to TRBD2. Germline assignment: CDR1 MNHEY and CDR2 SMNVEV (reference sequence). V trimming: 4 bases; J trimming: 3 bases; junction bases outside the gene matches: 6. The CDR3 is made up of 16 amino acids.

The chain is built from TRBV19 and TRBJ1-2; perhaps TRBD1 as D (5 bases). In germline, CDR1 is LNHDA, CDR2 SQIVND (reference sequence). V was clipped by 5 bases and J by 3 bases, with 10 bases between them. The CDR3 totals 13 residues. CDR3 sequence: CASSPRQHYGYTF. In DNA form, the CDR3 reads TGTGCCAGTAGTCCGCGACAGCACTATGGCTACACCTTC.

This sequence joins TRBV11-3 and TRBJ2-1, with 7 bases lining up with TRBD2. Germline CDR1 is SGHNT and CDR2 is YENEEA. The V segment lost 3 bases and the J segment 8 bases; nucleotides outside the gene matches: 4. This CDR3 region has 13 residues. The CDR3 region is CASSFAGRDEQFF. The CDR3, as DNA: TGTGCCAGCAGCTTCGCAGGGAGGGATGAGCAGTTCTTC.

This chain connects TRBV11-2 to TRBJ1-1; D gene uncertain. Trimming removed 5 bases at V and 0 bases at J, with 19 bases between. Germline CDR1 is SGHAT and CDR2 is FQNNGV. CDR3 length: 17 residues. CDR3 protein: CASSRGDRRLVNTEAFF. The CDR3 DNA follows: TGTGCCAGCAGCCGGGGTGATAGGAGGCTGGTGAACACTGAAGCTTTCTTT.

The genes are TRBV5-6 and TRBJ1-2; 7 bases agree with TRBD1. The germline V gene encodes CDR1 SGHDT and CDR2 YYEEEE. The CDR3 contains 14 residues. After removal of 4 bases from V and 7 bases from J, the junction contained 10 bases not matched to a gene. This chain's CDR3 is CASSRDSLIFGYTF. CDR3 nucleotide sequence: TGTGCCAGCAGCAGGGACAGTTTAATTTTTGGCTACACCTTC. Filled out from reference TRBV5-6 and TRBJ1-2, the complete variable domain reads DAGVTQSPTHLIKTRGQQVTLRCSPKSGHDTVSWYQQALGQGPQFIFQYYEEEERQRGNFPDRFSGHQFPNYSSELNVNALLLGDSALYLCASSRDSLIFGYTFGSGTRLTVV.

This rearrangement joins TRBV30 to TRBJ1-1; tentatively, D is TRBD1 (6 bases). Trimming shortened V by 0 bases and J by 5 bases, and 13 bases separated the two germline ends. Germline values: CDR1 GTSNPN, CDR2 SVGIG (reference sequence). The CDR3 has 14 residues. CDR3 sequence (DNA): TGTGCCTGGAGTGTTTTAGGGGGTGGGACTGAAGCTTTCTTT. Translating gives CAWSVLGGGTEAFF.

The rearrangement links TRBV29-1 to TRBJ2-1; 8 bases match TRBD1. V shed 6 bases and J 1 base; nucleotides not matched to a gene: 8. The CDR3 totals 15 residues. CDR1 is SQVTM, CDR2 ANQGSEA, per germline. The CDR3 loop is CSVGGQGRSYNEQFF. CDR3 nucleotides: TGCAGCGTCGGAGGACAGGGCCGTTCCTACAATGAGCAGTTCTTC.

This clone has only a few counts. The V gene is TRBV5-4, the J gene TRBJ2-7, with D hard to call. V gave up 4 bases and J gave up 0 bases, with 11 bases separating them. Germline CDR1 and CDR2: SGHNT and YYREEE (reference sequence). The CDR3 sequence is 14 residues long. CDR3 amino acids: CASSRPASSYEQYF. CDR3 nucleotides: TGTGCCAGCAGCCGCCCCGCCAGCTCCTACGAGCAGTACTTC.

J is TRBJ2-5 and V is TRBV4-3; 8 nucleotides align to TRBD2. The CDR3 consists of 16 residues. V shed 5 bases and J 4 bases; nucleotides not matched to a gene: 12. Germline V gene data show CDR1 as LGHNA and CDR2 as YSLEER. The CDR3 is CASSSRQRENLETQYF. In nucleotides, the CDR3 is TGCGCCAGCAGCAGTCGTCAGCGGGAGAATTTAGAGACCCAGTACTTC.

The V call is TRBV15, the J call TRBJ2-1, with 12 bases that match TRBD2. V shed 6 bases and J 4 bases; nucleotides not matched to a gene: 7. Germline CDR1 reads LNHNV; CDR2 reads YYDKDF (reference sequence). The length of the CDR3 is 16 residues. The CDR3 region is CATRETSGGLYNEQFF. The CDR3 region has the DNA TGTGCCACCAGGGAGACTAGCGGGGGCCTGTACAATGAGCAGTTCTTC.

This clone was counted a single time. The rearrangement links TRBV18 to TRBJ2-3, with D possibly TRBD2 on 5 matching bases. This CDR3 comprises 16 residues. V gave up 4 bases and J gave up 3 bases, with 17 bases separating them. CDR1 KGHSH and CDR2 LQKENI come from the germline V gene. The CDR3: CASSLRLPQRTDTQYF. CDR3 nucleotides: TGTGCCAGCTCACTCCGACTACCCCAGAGGACAGATACGCAGTATTTT.

The chain employs TRBV28 and TRBJ2-7; TRBD1 agrees at 8 bases. The CDR3 totals 13 residues. The V gene's germline CDR1 is MDHEN and CDR2 SYDVKM. The junction had 1 base not matched to a gene; V was cut back by 3 bases and J by 3 bases. CDR3 sequence (DNA): TGTGCCAGCAGTTTTGACAGGGGCTACGAGCAGTACTTC. Amino acids: CASSFDRGYEQYF.

This sequence joins TRBV9 and TRBJ2-2; a possible D gene is TRBD2 (7 bases). Per the germline V gene, CDR1 is SGDLS and CDR2 is YYNGEE. The CDR3 is 15 amino acids. Trimming cost V 4 bases and J 3 bases, with 13 bases left between them. The DNA for the CDR3 is TGTGCCAGCAGCCCTGGGGGGGGCGACACCGGGGAGCTGTTTTTT. Protein sequence: CASSPGGGDTGELFF.

This rearrangement joins TRBV6-4 to TRBJ2-3; TRBD2 might be the D (6 bases). The V end was cut by 6 bases, the J end by 5 bases, with 15 bases between. The CDR3 runs 14 residues. Germline V lookup: CDR1 MRHNA, CDR2 SNTAGT. CDR3 sequence: CASSLSGGEDTQYF. CDR3 in DNA: TGTGCCAGCAGCCTTAGCGGAGGGGAAGATACGCAGTATTTT.

The rearrangement uses TRBV7-8 and TRBJ1-5, with 7 bases matching TRBD1. J lost 3 bases, V lost 5 bases, and 13 bases had no gene match. This CDR3 contains 17 residues. The germline CDR1 and CDR2 sequences are SGHVS and FQNEAQ. The CDR3 nucleotides read TGTGCCAGCAGCCCCCGCCGGACAGGCGCGTCCAATCAGCCCCAGCATTTT. It encodes CASSPRRTGASNQPQHF.

This chain links TRBV9 with TRBJ2-5; D perhaps matches TRBD1 (5 bases). The CDR3 totals 15 residues. The V end was cut by 2 bases, the J end by 2 bases, with 13 bases between. The germline V gene has CDR1 SGDLS and CDR2 YYNGEE. The CDR3 coding sequence is TGTGCCAGCAGCGTGGGGCGGCAAGATCAAGAGACCCAGTACTTC. It specifies CASSVGRQDQETQYF.

The table lists this clone with a count of one. This chain joins TRBV5-5 and TRBJ2-7; 8 positions agree with TRBD2. Germline CDR1 reads SGHKS; CDR2 reads YYEKEE (reference sequence). Germline trimming cut 4 bases from V and 6 bases from J; bases unmatched to any gene: 12. This CDR3 is built from 15 residues. The CDR3 protein is CASSGTRGGTGEQYF. The CDR3 DNA follows: TGTGCCAGCAGCGGGACCCGGGGGGGTACGGGCGAGCAGTACTTC. The whole variable domain, remainder taken from reference TRBV5-5 and TRBJ2-7, is DAGVTQSPTHLIKTRGQQVTLRCSPISGHKSVSWYQQVLGQGPQFIFQYYEKEERGRGNFPDRFSARQFPNYSSELNVNALLLGDSALYLCASSGTRGGTGEQYFGPGTRLTVT.